The rows below give T cell receptor beta chains drawn from one sample of a study of T cell responses to AZD1222 COVID-19 vaccine. The repertoire was sequenced with immunoSEQ multiplex PCR; TCRdb's copy has only in-frame clones and lacks some. The profile shows some 170,000 clones, roughly 92% of them singletons. The sequencing here drew on peripheral blood, taken on day 0 of AZD1222 vaccination. Every receptor here comes from an adult in good health. Each CDR3 is given with its conserved first and last residue. D genes are given only for firm matches. Where a row states a size, it is once, few, many or the class of an expanded clone; other rows omit it.

clone_size,v_call,d_call,cdr3_aa
NA,TRBV4-2,TRBD1,CASSQDNRGREQPQHF
NA,TRBV10-3,NA,CAISVGTTNTGELFF
NA,TRBV5-1,NA,CASSLRASTDTQYF
NA,TRBV2,NA,CASRELQVGAFF
NA,TRBV9,TRBD2,CASSVTSGRAIGTGELFF
NA,TRBV2,TRBD1,CASRQGEGTEAFF
NA,TRBV5-1,NA,CASSPLGWAGDFF
NA,TRBV27,NA,CASSLGGPRHEQYF
NA,TRBV24-1,TRBD2,CATSDLPLAGWDNEQFF
once,TRBV27,TRBD2,CASSAGLADTDTQYF
NA,TRBV7-6,TRBD2,CASSVDGTSGSYEQYF
once,TRBV18,NA,CASSRKQDPLNNEQFF
NA,TRBV2,NA,CASSPGLNLRGSSYNSPLHF
NA,TRBV4-1,NA,CASSYTLAPEQYF
NA,TRBV4-2,NA,CASSQESVLTNHYGYTF
NA,TRBV10-3,TRBD1,CAISFDRANQPQHF
NA,TRBV20-1,NA,CSATMTGEQYF
NA,TRBV29-1,NA,CSVDSREGEKLFF
NA,TRBV5-1,NA,CASSPAVPSHEQFF
NA,TRBV4-2,TRBD2,CASSQRGLADNTDTQYF